One and the same sample provided the 21 T cell receptor beta chains below, sequenced in a study of blood T cell repertoires in COVID-19. Profiling relied on immunoSEQ multiplex PCR, and the TCRdb table lists in-frame clones only, not all of them. This sample has 180,000 or so clones; over 75% occur once, and the top ten carry around 9.8%. Specimen: peripheral blood. The receptors were sampled from a woman aged 80 or over with acute or convalescent COVID-19.

The gene calls are TRBV6-5 and TRBJ1-5; 7 bases align to TRBD1. The CDR3 loop spans 14 amino acids. CDR1 is MNHEY, CDR2 SVGAGI, per germline. Losses at the gene ends were 7 bases for V and 6 bases for J; bases not matched to a gene: 9. The DNA of the CDR3 is TGTGCCAGCACTCCGACAGGGAACGCTCAGCCCCAGCATTTT. This encodes CASTPTGNAQPQHF.

The chain is built from TRBV7-2 and TRBJ2-7; D is ambiguous. This CDR3 has 12 residues. V was clipped by 5 bases and J by 2 bases, with 7 bases between them. CDR1 is SGHTA, CDR2 FQGNSA, per germline. CDR3 sequence: CASSPTPYEQYF. The CDR3 DNA is TGTGCCAGCAGCCCTACTCCCTACGAGCAGTACTTC.

The rearrangement uses TRBV19 and TRBJ2-7; TRBD1 matches at 7 bases. This CDR3 is built from 15 residues. The germline CDR1 and CDR2 sequences are LNHDA and SQIVND (reference sequence). The trim removed 5 bases at V and 0 bases at J, leaving 7 bases unmatched. CDR3 coding DNA: TGTGCCAGTAGTCTGGACAGGCGCAGCTCCTACGAGCAGTACTTC. Translation gives CASSLDRRSSYEQYF.

This clone was detected once. Here the CDR3 reads CASSAGQETQYF. DNA of the CDR3: TGCGCCAGCAGTGCGGGCCAAGAGACCCAGTACTTC. V is TRBV5-1 and J is TRBJ2-5, with D perhaps matching TRBD2 (5 bases). CDR1 and CDR2 (germline): SGHRS, YFSETQ. CDR3 length equals 12 residues. V was clipped by 5 bases and J by 1 base, with 6 bases between them.

The J gene is TRBJ1-5, the V gene TRBV4-1; 7 bases are a match to TRBD1. The CDR3 is 18 amino acids. The V gene's germline CDR1 is MGHRA and CDR2 YSYEKL. Trimming removed 2 bases from V and 0 bases from J; junction bases left unmatched: 10. This chain's CDR3 is CASSQSPGQPNSNQPQHF. The DNA of the CDR3 is TGCGCCAGCAGCCAAAGTCCGGGACAGCCGAATAGCAATCAGCCCCAGCATTTT.

The chain links TRBV5-4 to TRBJ1-1; D perhaps matches TRBD1 (6 bases). Trimming removed 3 bases at V and 2 bases at J, with 17 bases between. The length of the CDR3 is 16 residues. The germline gives CDR1 SGHNT, CDR2 YYREEE (reference sequence). CDR3 in amino acids: CASSSRQVGVNTEAFF. The CDR3, as DNA: TGTGCCAGCAGCTCGCGACAGGTTGGGGTTAACACTGAAGCTTTCTTT.

The gene calls are TRBV30 and TRBJ2-2, with a possible D match to TRBD1 (6 bases). Germline CDR1 and CDR2: GTSNPN and SVGIG (reference sequence). V shed 0 bases and J shed 4 bases, with 12 bases lying between them. This CDR3 comprises 15 residues. CDR3 coding DNA: TGTGCCTGGAGTGTACAGCCCAGGGGCACCGGGGAGCTGTTTTTT. Protein sequence: CAWSVQPRGTGELFF.

The chain carries TRBV10-2 and TRBJ1-1, with unresolved D. The CDR3 runs to 14 residues. The germline V gene encodes CDR1 WSHSY and CDR2 SAAADI. Trimming pared 9 bases from V and 2 bases from J, leaving 16 bases between. In DNA form, the CDR3 reads TGCGCCAGTTCCCGACAACAGTTTAACACTGAAGCTTTCTTT. It encodes CASSRQQFNTEAFF.

V usage is TRBV7-3 and J usage is TRBJ1-1; D is undetermined. This CDR3 contains 13 residues. CDR1 and CDR2 from the germline V gene are SGHTA and FQGTGA. V was trimmed by 3 bases and J by 1 base, leaving 6 bases between them. CDR3 amino acids: CASSFTENTEAFF. As DNA, the CDR3 is TGTGCCAGCAGCTTCACAGAGAACACTGAAGCTTTCTTT.

CDR3 amino acids: CASSLTLGRYEQYF. The CDR3 nucleotides are TGTGCCAGCAGTTTAACCCTCGGTCGATACGAGCAGTACTTC. J is TRBJ2-7 and V is TRBV27, with D hard to call. The CDR3 runs to 14 residues. The germline CDR1 and CDR2 sequences are MNHEY and SMNVEV (reference sequence). Deletions cut 2 bases from V and 4 bases from J, with 12 bases between.

J is TRBJ1-2 and V is TRBV7-6; D remains ambiguous. This CDR3 has 16 amino acids. Per the germline V gene, CDR1 is SGHVS and CDR2 is FNYEAQ. Trimming took 5 bases from V and 1 from J, leaving 17 bases between them. The DNA for the CDR3 is TGTGCCAGCAGCGTGGCGGGAGCGGAGTTTAACTATGGCTACACCTTC. This gives the protein CASSVAGAEFNYGYTF.

The V gene is TRBV9, the J gene TRBJ2-7, with TRBD1 matching 8 bases. V dropped 2 bases and J dropped 2; count of bases not matched to a gene: 3. Germline CDR1 SGDLS, CDR2 YYNGEE. CDR3 size: 14 residues. The CDR3 spells CASSVTGVPYEQYF. In DNA, the CDR3 is TGTGCCAGCAGCGTGACAGGGGTCCCCTACGAGCAGTACTTC.

This chain links TRBV5-1 with TRBJ2-7, with TRBD1 matching over 11 bases. The V segment lost 4 bases and the J segment 3 bases; nucleotides outside the gene matches: 12. The CDR3 runs to 17 residues. CDR1 is SGHRS and CDR2 is YFSETQ in the germline V gene. The chain's CDR3 is CASSVGLLDRGLYEQYF. CDR3 coding DNA: TGCGCCAGCAGCGTCGGGTTACTGGACAGGGGGCTCTACGAGCAGTACTTC. Full variable domain (remainder filled in from reference TRBV5-1 and TRBJ2-7): KAGVTQTPRYLIKTRGQQVTLSCSPISGHRSVSWYQQTPGQGLQFLFEYFSETQRNKGNFPGRFSGRQFSNSRSEMNVSTLELGDSALYLCASSVGLLDRGLYEQYFGPGTRLTVT.

The chain uses TRBV18 and TRBJ2-6, with 11 bases that match TRBD1. This CDR3 has 18 residues. After removal of 5 bases from V and 0 bases from J, the junction contained 6 bases not matched to a gene. Germline lookup yields CDR1 KGHSH and CDR2 LQKENI. CDR3 nucleotides: TGTGCCAGCTCAACGGGGACAGGGGGTAGCTCTGGGGCCAACGTCCTGACTTTC. It yields the protein CASSTGTGGSSGANVLTF.

The chain joins TRBV6-5 to TRBJ1-2; D ambiguous. Germline CDR1 reads MNHEY; CDR2 reads SVGAGI. The CDR3 is 13 residues long. Trimming removed 0 bases from V and 8 bases from J, with 10 bases in between. CDR3 loop: CASSYSGYDGYTF. CDR3 DNA: TGTGCCAGCAGTTACTCCGGGTACGACGGCTACACCTTC.

This chain uses TRBV27 with TRBJ2-3; the match to TRBD1 covers 12 bases. Germline V lookup: CDR1 MNHEY, CDR2 SMNVEV (reference sequence). This CDR3 contains 15 residues. V lost 4 bases and J lost 7; bases outside the gene matches: 6. The CDR3 sequence is CASSYRDRGQNTQYF. The CDR3 region has the DNA TGTGCCAGCAGTTACCGGGACAGGGGGCAAAATACGCAGTATTTT.

The DNA for the CDR3 is TGCAGCGTCAAACTAGCGGGGGGGCCGGGTGAGCAGTTCTTC. Translation: CSVKLAGGPGEQFF. The chain links TRBV29-1 to TRBJ2-1, with TRBD2 matching over 13 bases. Trimming cost V 6 bases and J 9 bases; bases outside gene matches: 8. This CDR3 is 14 amino acids long. Germline assignment: CDR1 SQVTM and CDR2 ANQGSEA.

The chain couples TRBV9 to TRBJ2-1; 9 bases align to TRBD2. V gave up 4 bases and J gave up 1 base; unmatched junction bases: 3. Looked up from germline, CDR1 is SGDLS and CDR2 is YYNGEE. The CDR3 is 15 amino acids. CDR3 nucleotides: TGTGCCAGCAGCATTAGCGGGGGTTCCTACAATGAGCAGTTCTTC. This gives the protein CASSISGGSYNEQFF.

This clone was counted a single time. The rearrangement uses TRBV19 and TRBJ2-7; possible D gene TRBD1, 6 bases. This CDR3 has 13 residues. Germline V CDR1 and CDR2: LNHDA, SQIVND (reference sequence). The ends were cut back, 3 bases at V and 5 bases at J, with 11 bases in the middle. The CDR3 DNA reads as TGTGCCAGTAGTATGCAGGGGCCCAACGAGCAGTACTTC. This codes for CASSMQGPNEQYF. Using reference TRBV19 and TRBJ2-7 for the parts outside the CDR3, the full variable domain is DGGITQSPKYLFRKEGQNVTLSCEQNLNHDAMYWYRQDPGQGLRLIYYSQIVNDFQKGDIAEGYSVSREKKESFPLTVTSAQKNPTAFYLCASSMQGPNEQYFGPGTRLTVT.

This CDR3 reads CASSRTGEYTEAFF. CDR3 DNA: TGCGCCAGCAGCCGGACAGGGGAGTACACTGAAGCTTTCTTT. The chain employs TRBV5-1 and TRBJ1-1; 9 bases are shared with TRBD1. This CDR3 is built from 14 residues. Per the germline V gene, CDR1 is SGHRS and CDR2 is YFSETQ. J was trimmed by 3 bases and V by 4 bases; bases with no gene match: 4.

V is TRBV5-1 and J is TRBJ2-3, with 11 positions matching TRBD2. The CDR3 has 14 residues. With V trimmed by 2 bases and J by 6 bases, 2 bases remained unmatched. In germline, CDR1 is SGHRS, CDR2 YFSETQ. This CDR3 reads CASSLTSGGDTQYF. The CDR3 region has the DNA TGCGCCAGCAGCTTAACTAGCGGGGGTGATACGCAGTATTTT.